This TCR beta chain was sequenced in a study of T cell responses to AZD1222 COVID-19 vaccine. Data came from immunoSEQ multiplex PCR; TCRdb stores just in-frame clones and leaves some out. The sample records approximately 140,000 clones, roughly 92% being singletons. Second-dose timings of about 4 or about 12 weeks were pooled. Trimming took 5 bases from V and 8 from J, leaving 13 bases between them. The CDR3 sequence is 13 residues long. Germline CDR1 and CDR2: SGHTA and FQGNSA. Study-wide findings and caveats: The sample set comprised mostly white British donors with more females, and clonal diversity was possibly underestimated. Vaccine-associated CD4 TCRs ranged over spike, dominating at 160-218 and 743-854. Reportedly, nearly half of unique spike TCRs recognized epitopes outside B.1.351/B.1.1.7 mutations.

About this clone: The antigen remains undetermined.

The rearrangement uses TRBV7-2 and TRBJ2-1, with D possibly matching TRBD2 (6 bases). The receptor's source is an adult who received the AZD1222 COVID-19 vaccine. The material sequenced was peripheral blood, taken 28 days after the second AZD1222 dose. CDR3 bases: TGTGCCAGCAGCCGGCGGGGTCGGGATGAGCAGTTCTTC. Amino acids: CASSRRGRDEQFF.